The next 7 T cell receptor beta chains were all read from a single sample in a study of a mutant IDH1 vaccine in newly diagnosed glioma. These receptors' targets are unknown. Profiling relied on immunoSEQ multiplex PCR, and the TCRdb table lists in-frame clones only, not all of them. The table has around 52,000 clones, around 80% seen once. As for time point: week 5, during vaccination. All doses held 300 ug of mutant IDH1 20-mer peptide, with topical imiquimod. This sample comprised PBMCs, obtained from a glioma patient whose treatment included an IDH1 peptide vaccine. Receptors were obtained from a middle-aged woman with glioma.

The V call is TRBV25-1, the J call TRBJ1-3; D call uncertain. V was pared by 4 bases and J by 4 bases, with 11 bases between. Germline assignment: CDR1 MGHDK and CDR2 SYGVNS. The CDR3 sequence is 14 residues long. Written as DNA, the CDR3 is TGTGCCAGCAGTGGGACGGGCACCGGAAACACCATATATTTT. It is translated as CASSGTGTGNTIYF.

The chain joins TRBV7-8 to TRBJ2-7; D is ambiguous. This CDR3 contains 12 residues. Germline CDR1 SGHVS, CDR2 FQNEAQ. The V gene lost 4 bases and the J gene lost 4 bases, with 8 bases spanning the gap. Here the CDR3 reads CASSSTSYEQYF. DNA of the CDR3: TGTGCCAGCAGCTCGACAAGTTACGAGCAGTACTTC.

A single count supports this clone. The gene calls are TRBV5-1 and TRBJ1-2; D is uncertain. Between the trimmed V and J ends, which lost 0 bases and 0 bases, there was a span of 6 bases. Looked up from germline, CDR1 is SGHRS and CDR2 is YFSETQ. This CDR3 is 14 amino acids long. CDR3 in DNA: TGCGCCAGCAGCTTGGCGGTCCCTAACTATGGCTACACCTTC. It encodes CASSLAVPNYGYTF.

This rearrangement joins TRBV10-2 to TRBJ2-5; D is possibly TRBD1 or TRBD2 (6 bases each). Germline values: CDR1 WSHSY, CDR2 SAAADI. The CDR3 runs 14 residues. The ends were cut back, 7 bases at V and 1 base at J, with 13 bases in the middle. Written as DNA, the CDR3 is TGCGCCAGCAACCACCGGGGGCCCCAAGAGACCCAGTACTTC. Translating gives CASNHRGPQETQYF.

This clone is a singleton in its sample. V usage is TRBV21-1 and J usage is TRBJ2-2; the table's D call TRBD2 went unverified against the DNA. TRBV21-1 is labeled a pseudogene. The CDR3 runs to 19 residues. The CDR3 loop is CASNRLPLTSGGATGELFF. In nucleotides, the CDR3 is TGTGCCAGCAACCGCCTCCCTCTTACTAGCGGGGGGGCAACCGGGGAGCTGTTTTTT.

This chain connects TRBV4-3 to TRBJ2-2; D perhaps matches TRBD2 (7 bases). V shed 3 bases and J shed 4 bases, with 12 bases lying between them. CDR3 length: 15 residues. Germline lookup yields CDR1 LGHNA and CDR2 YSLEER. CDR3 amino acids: CASSHGGPGTGELFF. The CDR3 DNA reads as TGCGCCAGCAGCCACGGGGGGCCGGGCACCGGGGAGCTGTTTTTT.

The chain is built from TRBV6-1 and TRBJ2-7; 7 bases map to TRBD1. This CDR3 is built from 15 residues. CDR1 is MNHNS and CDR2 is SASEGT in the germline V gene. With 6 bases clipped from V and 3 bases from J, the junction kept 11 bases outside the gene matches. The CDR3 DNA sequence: TGTGCCAGCAGGAAAGACTGGGGACAGATCTACGAGCAGTACTTC. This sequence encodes CASRKDWGQIYEQYF.